This TCR beta chain emerged from a study of persistence of HIV-infected CD4 T cells. Study at large: Donors were ART-treated; their CMV- and Gag-responding CD4+ T cells were isolated.

The immunoSEQ assay was version 4, run in survey mode. Only in-frame clones appear in the TCRdb table, and some are missing; sequencing was by immunoSEQ multiplex PCR. This table holds 37,000 or so clones, about 85% found once. There are 20 residues in the CDR3. Findings and limits, study-wide: Degenerate expanded CDR3beta sequences were enriched among CMV- and Gag-responding cells.

Lysates of CMV-infected fibroblasts at around 9.9 ug/mL stimulated these cells. CD40L-negative CD69-negative CD45RO-high memory CD4+ T cells were sorted as populations depleted of antigen-responding cells. Donors were HIV-1-infected adults who began suppressive ART during chronic infection. As to this clone: The antigen remains undetermined.

The input for sequencing was CD4+ T cells sorted from PBMCs after roughly 18-hour stimulation, taken from a patient who received antiretroviral therapy. This chain connects TRBV12-2 to TRBJ2-2; the D call TRBD2 from the table was never checked on the DNA. TRBV12-2 is listed as a pseudogene. The clonotype originates from an adult man with HIV who was CMV-seropositive. The CDR3 reads CASRLAGGTSGTSNTGELFF. The CDR3 region has the DNA TGTGCAAGTCGCTTAGCTGGGGGGACTAGCGGAACCTCTAACACCGGGGAGCTGTTTTTT.